The clone carrying this T cell receptor beta chain has a handful of counts. The antigen is undetermined. The sample is drawn from a study of beta chain features in type 1 diabetes. cDNA synthesis used the whole RNA isolate, giving expressed TCRB sequences. This table comes from immunoSEQ multiplex PCR, and its TCRdb copy is limited to in-frame clones, with some not included. The sample records under 900,000 clones, roughly 15% being singletons. A single heparinised draw of approximately 0.12 L on average was taken per donor. Sorting with CD45RO/CCR7/CD25/CD127/CD95/CD27 yielded naive, central memory, regulatory and stem-like memory CD4+ cells. Findings and limits, study-wide: Individuals with type 1 diabetes displayed fewer insertions and more deletions at VDJ junctions. All four CD4+ subsets from Type 1 diabetes patients carried moderately but significantly shorter TCRB CDR3s.

The germline gives CDR1 SGHAT, CDR2 FQNNGV. The CDR3 sequence is 18 residues long. Unmatched junction bases numbered 17, after V lost 7 bases and J lost 0 bases. The chain combines TRBV11-2 with TRBJ2-7; 8 nucleotides agree with TRBD2. The sequencing sample was made of naive CD4+ T cells from blood. This TCR came from a young woman in good health. The CDR3 region is CASTILISTSAISYEQYF. For the CDR3, the DNA is TGTGCCAGCACCATCCTAATTTCGACTAGCGCAATCTCCTACGAGCAGTACTTC.